This T cell receptor (beta chain) was identified during a study of blood T cells in healthy people across ages. Study-wide results and limits: Older individuals had lower TCR beta diversity per million T cells (the decline was roughly linear).

V gave up 3 bases and J gave up 0 bases, with 5 bases separating them. Germline lookup yields CDR1 DFQATT and CDR2 SNEGSKA (reference sequence). The CDR3 spans 12 residues. This clonotype has only one observation. Its antigen is not known. PCR was performed a second time for roughly 7 to 12 cycles using a sample-barcoded 5' primer and a J-beta primer mix. Each CDR3 protein is one row after TCRdb ran MiXCR on the 5' RACE reads. The sample records about 1.4 million distinct CDR3 sequences, around 59% being singletons. Per-sample PBMC isolation yielded at least 7 million cells. Specimen: blood. This sequence joins TRBV20-1 and TRBJ1-1; D remains unclear. The clonotype originates from a young man in good health. The DNA of the CDR3 is TGCAGTGCTAGCGTCATGAACACTGAAGCTTTCTTT. Its translation: CSASVMNTEAFF.